This T cell receptor beta chain was recovered during a study of blood T cell repertoires in COVID-19 (dated by TCRdb to 2019 to 2021). Context from the whole study: Samples from collaborators originated in the United States, Italy and Spain and spanned both the acute and convalescent phases of COVID-19. The material from the prospective study consisted of cDNA or gDNA derived from T cells, B-cell-depleted T cells, or PBMCs. Samples were obtained from the ongoing ImmuneRACE study (first 160 participants) and from 1,200 or so subjects provided by 6 global collaborators. Subjects who had been exposed to COVID-19, were actively infected with it, or had recovered from it provided the deeply sampled blood TCRbeta repertoires that made up the dataset. A de-identified subject ID, COVID-19 status, age in years and sex were almost always included in the sample metadata. The repertoires were made available in a free public database intended to serve as a resource for research on the immune response to SARS-CoV-2. Where available, HLA class I and class II types were obtained from metadata supplied by the sample provider rather than from assay-based typing.

The collaborating institutions used their own protocols to collect whole blood in K2EDTA tubes. For TCRbeta analysis, collaborators shipped samples in one of three forms: frozen whole blood, isolated PBMCs, or DNA extracted from either of those sample types. The immunoSEQ Assay, a bias-controlled multiplex PCR, was used to amplify TCRbeta CDR3 regions from genomic DNA. The authors' analysis ran thus. The number of nucleated cells in each sample was estimated from the amplification of reference gene primers within the assay. To quantify the absolute abundance of each unique TCRbeta CDR3 rearrangement, sequence reads were collapsed and filtered. Productive Simpson clonality was computed per sample as the square root of Simpson's diversity index over productive rearrangements. The source is immuneACCESS, and TCRdb retained only in-frame sequences with V and J called. Part of the clones is not carried over; for the studies checked, unresolved V genes explain less than half of this, and the remainder is unexplained. V, J and clone size are taken as reported in that table, and D and trimming were inferred from the DNA itself. The sample records 250,000 or so clones, about 90% of which are singletons. The top ten constitute around 1.4% of the sample.

Measured from the cysteine to the phenylalanine, the CDR3 is 15 residues long. The retained sequence is limited to the CDR3, 45 bases, with the frame set at the first base. CDR1 and CDR2 are read off the germline V gene as KGHSH and LQKENI. At the junction V is shortened by 1 base and J by 10 bases; bases outside the gene matches: 9. To note about this clone: What this receptor recognizes is not known. No per-base quality is available; no much larger clone lies one base away.

Points the paper makes about the study in general: The amount of clinical and demographic metadata varied by source and participant and was provided uncurated.

The rearrangement joined TRBV18 to TRBJ2-1; the junction holds 8 bases that match TRBD1. The origin of this receptor is a man older than 75 with acute or convalescent COVID-19. The sequencing input was peripheral blood. The DNA reads TGTGCCAGCTCACCACAGGGACAGGTTTTATCAGAGCAGTTCTTC. Its protein product is CASSPQGQVLSEQFF.